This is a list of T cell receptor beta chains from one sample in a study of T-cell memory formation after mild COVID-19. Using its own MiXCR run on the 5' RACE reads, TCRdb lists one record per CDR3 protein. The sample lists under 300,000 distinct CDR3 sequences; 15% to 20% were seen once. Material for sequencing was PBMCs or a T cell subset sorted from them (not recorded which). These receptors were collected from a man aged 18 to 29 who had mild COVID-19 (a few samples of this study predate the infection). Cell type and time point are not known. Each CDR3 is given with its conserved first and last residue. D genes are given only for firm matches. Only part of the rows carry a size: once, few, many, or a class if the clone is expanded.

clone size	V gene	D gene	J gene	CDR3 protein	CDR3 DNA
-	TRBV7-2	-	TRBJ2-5	CASSPMDYLYQETQYF	TGTGCCAGCAGCCCGATGGACTATCTGTACCAAGAGACCCAGTACTTC
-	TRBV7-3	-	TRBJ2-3	CASSLMLGTDTQYF	TGTGCCAGCAGCTTAATGCTAGGCACAGATACGCAGTATTTT
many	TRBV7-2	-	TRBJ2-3	CASSPGPSTDTQYF	TGTGCCAGCAGCCCCGGACCAAGCACAGATACGCAGTATTTT
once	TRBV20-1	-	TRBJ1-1	CSASRRSGRTEAFF	TGCAGTGCTAGTCGGAGGTCGGGGCGAACTGAAGCTTTCTTT
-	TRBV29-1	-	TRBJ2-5	CSASSAGVQETQYF	TGCAGCGCTTCATCGGCAGGGGTACAAGAGACCCAGTACTTC
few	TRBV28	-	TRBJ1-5	CASSLRGQGGNQPQHF	TGTGCCAGCAGTTTAAGGGGCCAGGGAGGGAATCAGCCCCAGCATTTT
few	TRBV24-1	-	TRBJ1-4	CATSDSIIRGEKLFF	TGTGCCACCAGTGATTCCATCATACGTGGGGAAAAACTGTTTTTT
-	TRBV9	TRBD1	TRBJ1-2	CASSVEDRGGYGYTF	TGTGCCAGCAGCGTAGAGGACAGGGGGGGTTATGGCTACACCTTC
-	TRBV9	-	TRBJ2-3	CASTPGGGTDTQYF	TGTGCCAGCACGCCAGGAGGTGGGACAGATACGCAGTATTTT
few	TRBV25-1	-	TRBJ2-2	CASTGDSGELFF	TGTGCCAGCACTGGGGATAGCGGGGAGCTGTTTTTT
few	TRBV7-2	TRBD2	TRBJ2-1	CASSARLAGLYNEQFF	TGTGCCAGCAGCGCTCGACTAGCGGGGTTATACAATGAGCAGTTCTTC
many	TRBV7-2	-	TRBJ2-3	CASSPRLSTDTQYF	TGTGCCAGCAGCCCTAGACTTAGCACAGATACGCAGTATTTT
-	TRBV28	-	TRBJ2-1	CASSYPWGDRTYNEQFF	TGTGCCAGCAGTTACCCTTGGGGAGACAGAACCTACAATGAGCAGTTCTTC
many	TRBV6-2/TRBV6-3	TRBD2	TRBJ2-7	CASKLGTSFYEQYF	TGTGCCAGCAAATTGGGGACTAGCTTCTACGAGCAGTACTTC
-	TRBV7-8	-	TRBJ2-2	CASSLSRDTPLGTGELFF	TGTGCCAGCAGCTTATCACGGGACACCCCCTTGGGAACCGGGGAGCTGTTTTTT
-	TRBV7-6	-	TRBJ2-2	CASSRPWGSGTGELFF	TGTGCCAGCAGCAGACCGTGGGGGTCGGGCACCGGGGAGCTGTTTTTT
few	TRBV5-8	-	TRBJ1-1	CASSYTRNTEAFF	TGTGCCAGCAGCTACACAAGGAACACTGAAGCTTTCTTT
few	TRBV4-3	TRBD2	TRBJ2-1	CASSRRGGGSNEQFF	TGCGCCAGCAGCCGCCGTGGCGGGGGGTCAAATGAGCAGTTCTTC
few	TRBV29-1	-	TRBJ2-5	CSVEGRVVETQYF	TGCAGCGTTGAGGGCAGGGTGGTAGAGACCCAGTACTTC
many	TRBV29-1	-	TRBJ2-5	CSTQRGAEETQYF	TGCAGCACCCAAAGGGGGGCGGAAGAGACCCAGTACTTC
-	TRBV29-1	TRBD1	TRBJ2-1	CSVGRGNEQFF	TGCAGCGTTGGCAGGGGGAATGAGCAGTTCTTC
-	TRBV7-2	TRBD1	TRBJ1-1	CASSLQGQGAFF	TGTGCCAGCAGCTTACAGGGACAGGGAGCTTTCTTT
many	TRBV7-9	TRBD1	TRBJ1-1	CASSLGQGMNTEAFF	TGTGCCAGCAGCCTCGGACAGGGGATGAACACTGAAGCTTTCTTT
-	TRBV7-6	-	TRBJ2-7	CASSDQPGHPERPPYEQYF	TGTGCCAGCAGCGACCAGCCGGGACATCCAGAGCGACCCCCCTACGAGCAGTACTTC
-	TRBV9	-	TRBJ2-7	CASSVVPGPKYEQYF	TGTGCCAGCAGCGTAGTTCCCGGACCCAAGTACGAGCAGTACTTC
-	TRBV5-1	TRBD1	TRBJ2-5	CASSLARTGYQETQYF	TGCGCCAGCAGCTTGGCCCGGACAGGGTACCAAGAGACCCAGTACTTC
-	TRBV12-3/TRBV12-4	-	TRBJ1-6	CASSFWGSPLHF	TGTGCCAGCAGTTTCTGGGGTTCACCCCTCCACTTT
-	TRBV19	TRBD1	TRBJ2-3	CASSEGQDSTDTQYF	TGTGCCAGTAGTGAAGGACAGGATAGCACAGATACGCAGTATTTT
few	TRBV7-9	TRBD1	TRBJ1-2	CASTRDRIGDGYTF	TGTGCCAGCACCCGGGACAGGATAGGGGATGGCTACACCTTC